This entry describes one TCR beta chain. Its antigen is unidentified. Primers included in the PCR were 60 Vbeta and 13 Jbeta primers. TCRdb's copy holds only in-frame clones and misses some; the assay was immunoSEQ multiplex PCR. Here the sample spans 150,000 to 200,000 clones, less than 75% being singletons. The data belong to a study of cytomegalovirus exposure and HLA in healthy donors. Broader study findings: Reports indicate that TCR beta sequences accurately predicted the HLA-A and HLA-B alleles of most subjects.

CDR1 SEHNR and CDR2 FQNEAQ come from the germline V gene (reference sequence). The V and J ends lost 7 bases and 0 bases respectively, with 9 bases between them. This CDR3 is 13 amino acids long. The V and J genes are TRBV7-9 and TRBJ1-2; possible D gene TRBD1, 5 bases. Sample: PBMCs. This receptor was obtained from a girl aged 10 to 17 in good health and CMV-seronegative. The CDR3 nucleotides are TGTGCCAGCAAGGGGCAAGCTAACTATGGCTACACCTTC. Residues: CASKGQANYGYTF. Variable domain in full (rest from reference TRBV7-9 and TRBJ1-2): DTGVSQNPRHKITKRGQNVTFRCDPISEHNRLYWYRQTLGQGPEFLTYFQNEAQLEKSRLLSDRFSAERPKGSFSTLEIQRTEQGDSAMYLCASKGQANYGYTFGSGTRLTVV.